The present T cell receptor beta chain was sequenced within a study of blood T cell repertoires in COVID-19. Background on the study: Sample material is recorded as cDNA or gDNA derived from T cells, B-cell-depleted T cells, or PBMCs.

The protocol was immunoSEQ multiplex PCR, while the TCRdb copy is restricted to in-frame clones and leaves out a portion. This sample carries roughly 250,000 clones, around 83% of them seen once, and the ten largest clones take about 0.93%. Germline V gene data show CDR1 as LGHDT and CDR2 as YNNKEL (reference sequence). The V and J ends lost 4 bases and 3 bases respectively, with 6 bases between them. CDR3 size: 12 residues. The origin of this receptor is a man between 40 and 49 years old with acute or convalescent COVID-19. The chain couples TRBV3-1 (or the pseudogene TRBV3-2) to TRBJ1-2, with D unresolved. Sequencing input: peripheral blood. The CDR3 region has the DNA TGTGCCAGCAGCCCCTCCGACTATGGCTACACCTTC. Protein product: CASSPSDYGYTF.